This T cell receptor (beta chain) derives from a study of T cell responses to AZD1222 COVID-19 vaccine. Notes on the study in general: The reported proportion of spike-specific TCRs targeting unmutated variant regions was nearly half.

The assay was immunoSEQ multiplex PCR, and TCRdb's table has in-frame clones only and misses some. The sample contains 150,000 to 200,000 clones, roughly nine tenths of which appear only once. Trimming cost V 1 base and J 0 bases; bases outside gene matches: 5. This CDR3 contains 16 residues. Germline V lookup: CDR1 KGHSH, CDR2 LQKENI. As to this clone: Its specificity is unknown.

Investigators merged groups given second doses at roughly 4 or roughly 12 weeks. The receptor comes from an adult who received the AZD1222 COVID-19 vaccine. The chain has TRBV18 and TRBJ1-2, with 7 bases fitting TRBD1. Material: peripheral blood, obtained 28 days after the second AZD1222 dose. For the CDR3, the DNA is TGTGCCAGCTCACCACGTCAGGGGGGAACTAACTATGGCTACACCTTC. Translated: CASSPRQGGTNYGYTF.